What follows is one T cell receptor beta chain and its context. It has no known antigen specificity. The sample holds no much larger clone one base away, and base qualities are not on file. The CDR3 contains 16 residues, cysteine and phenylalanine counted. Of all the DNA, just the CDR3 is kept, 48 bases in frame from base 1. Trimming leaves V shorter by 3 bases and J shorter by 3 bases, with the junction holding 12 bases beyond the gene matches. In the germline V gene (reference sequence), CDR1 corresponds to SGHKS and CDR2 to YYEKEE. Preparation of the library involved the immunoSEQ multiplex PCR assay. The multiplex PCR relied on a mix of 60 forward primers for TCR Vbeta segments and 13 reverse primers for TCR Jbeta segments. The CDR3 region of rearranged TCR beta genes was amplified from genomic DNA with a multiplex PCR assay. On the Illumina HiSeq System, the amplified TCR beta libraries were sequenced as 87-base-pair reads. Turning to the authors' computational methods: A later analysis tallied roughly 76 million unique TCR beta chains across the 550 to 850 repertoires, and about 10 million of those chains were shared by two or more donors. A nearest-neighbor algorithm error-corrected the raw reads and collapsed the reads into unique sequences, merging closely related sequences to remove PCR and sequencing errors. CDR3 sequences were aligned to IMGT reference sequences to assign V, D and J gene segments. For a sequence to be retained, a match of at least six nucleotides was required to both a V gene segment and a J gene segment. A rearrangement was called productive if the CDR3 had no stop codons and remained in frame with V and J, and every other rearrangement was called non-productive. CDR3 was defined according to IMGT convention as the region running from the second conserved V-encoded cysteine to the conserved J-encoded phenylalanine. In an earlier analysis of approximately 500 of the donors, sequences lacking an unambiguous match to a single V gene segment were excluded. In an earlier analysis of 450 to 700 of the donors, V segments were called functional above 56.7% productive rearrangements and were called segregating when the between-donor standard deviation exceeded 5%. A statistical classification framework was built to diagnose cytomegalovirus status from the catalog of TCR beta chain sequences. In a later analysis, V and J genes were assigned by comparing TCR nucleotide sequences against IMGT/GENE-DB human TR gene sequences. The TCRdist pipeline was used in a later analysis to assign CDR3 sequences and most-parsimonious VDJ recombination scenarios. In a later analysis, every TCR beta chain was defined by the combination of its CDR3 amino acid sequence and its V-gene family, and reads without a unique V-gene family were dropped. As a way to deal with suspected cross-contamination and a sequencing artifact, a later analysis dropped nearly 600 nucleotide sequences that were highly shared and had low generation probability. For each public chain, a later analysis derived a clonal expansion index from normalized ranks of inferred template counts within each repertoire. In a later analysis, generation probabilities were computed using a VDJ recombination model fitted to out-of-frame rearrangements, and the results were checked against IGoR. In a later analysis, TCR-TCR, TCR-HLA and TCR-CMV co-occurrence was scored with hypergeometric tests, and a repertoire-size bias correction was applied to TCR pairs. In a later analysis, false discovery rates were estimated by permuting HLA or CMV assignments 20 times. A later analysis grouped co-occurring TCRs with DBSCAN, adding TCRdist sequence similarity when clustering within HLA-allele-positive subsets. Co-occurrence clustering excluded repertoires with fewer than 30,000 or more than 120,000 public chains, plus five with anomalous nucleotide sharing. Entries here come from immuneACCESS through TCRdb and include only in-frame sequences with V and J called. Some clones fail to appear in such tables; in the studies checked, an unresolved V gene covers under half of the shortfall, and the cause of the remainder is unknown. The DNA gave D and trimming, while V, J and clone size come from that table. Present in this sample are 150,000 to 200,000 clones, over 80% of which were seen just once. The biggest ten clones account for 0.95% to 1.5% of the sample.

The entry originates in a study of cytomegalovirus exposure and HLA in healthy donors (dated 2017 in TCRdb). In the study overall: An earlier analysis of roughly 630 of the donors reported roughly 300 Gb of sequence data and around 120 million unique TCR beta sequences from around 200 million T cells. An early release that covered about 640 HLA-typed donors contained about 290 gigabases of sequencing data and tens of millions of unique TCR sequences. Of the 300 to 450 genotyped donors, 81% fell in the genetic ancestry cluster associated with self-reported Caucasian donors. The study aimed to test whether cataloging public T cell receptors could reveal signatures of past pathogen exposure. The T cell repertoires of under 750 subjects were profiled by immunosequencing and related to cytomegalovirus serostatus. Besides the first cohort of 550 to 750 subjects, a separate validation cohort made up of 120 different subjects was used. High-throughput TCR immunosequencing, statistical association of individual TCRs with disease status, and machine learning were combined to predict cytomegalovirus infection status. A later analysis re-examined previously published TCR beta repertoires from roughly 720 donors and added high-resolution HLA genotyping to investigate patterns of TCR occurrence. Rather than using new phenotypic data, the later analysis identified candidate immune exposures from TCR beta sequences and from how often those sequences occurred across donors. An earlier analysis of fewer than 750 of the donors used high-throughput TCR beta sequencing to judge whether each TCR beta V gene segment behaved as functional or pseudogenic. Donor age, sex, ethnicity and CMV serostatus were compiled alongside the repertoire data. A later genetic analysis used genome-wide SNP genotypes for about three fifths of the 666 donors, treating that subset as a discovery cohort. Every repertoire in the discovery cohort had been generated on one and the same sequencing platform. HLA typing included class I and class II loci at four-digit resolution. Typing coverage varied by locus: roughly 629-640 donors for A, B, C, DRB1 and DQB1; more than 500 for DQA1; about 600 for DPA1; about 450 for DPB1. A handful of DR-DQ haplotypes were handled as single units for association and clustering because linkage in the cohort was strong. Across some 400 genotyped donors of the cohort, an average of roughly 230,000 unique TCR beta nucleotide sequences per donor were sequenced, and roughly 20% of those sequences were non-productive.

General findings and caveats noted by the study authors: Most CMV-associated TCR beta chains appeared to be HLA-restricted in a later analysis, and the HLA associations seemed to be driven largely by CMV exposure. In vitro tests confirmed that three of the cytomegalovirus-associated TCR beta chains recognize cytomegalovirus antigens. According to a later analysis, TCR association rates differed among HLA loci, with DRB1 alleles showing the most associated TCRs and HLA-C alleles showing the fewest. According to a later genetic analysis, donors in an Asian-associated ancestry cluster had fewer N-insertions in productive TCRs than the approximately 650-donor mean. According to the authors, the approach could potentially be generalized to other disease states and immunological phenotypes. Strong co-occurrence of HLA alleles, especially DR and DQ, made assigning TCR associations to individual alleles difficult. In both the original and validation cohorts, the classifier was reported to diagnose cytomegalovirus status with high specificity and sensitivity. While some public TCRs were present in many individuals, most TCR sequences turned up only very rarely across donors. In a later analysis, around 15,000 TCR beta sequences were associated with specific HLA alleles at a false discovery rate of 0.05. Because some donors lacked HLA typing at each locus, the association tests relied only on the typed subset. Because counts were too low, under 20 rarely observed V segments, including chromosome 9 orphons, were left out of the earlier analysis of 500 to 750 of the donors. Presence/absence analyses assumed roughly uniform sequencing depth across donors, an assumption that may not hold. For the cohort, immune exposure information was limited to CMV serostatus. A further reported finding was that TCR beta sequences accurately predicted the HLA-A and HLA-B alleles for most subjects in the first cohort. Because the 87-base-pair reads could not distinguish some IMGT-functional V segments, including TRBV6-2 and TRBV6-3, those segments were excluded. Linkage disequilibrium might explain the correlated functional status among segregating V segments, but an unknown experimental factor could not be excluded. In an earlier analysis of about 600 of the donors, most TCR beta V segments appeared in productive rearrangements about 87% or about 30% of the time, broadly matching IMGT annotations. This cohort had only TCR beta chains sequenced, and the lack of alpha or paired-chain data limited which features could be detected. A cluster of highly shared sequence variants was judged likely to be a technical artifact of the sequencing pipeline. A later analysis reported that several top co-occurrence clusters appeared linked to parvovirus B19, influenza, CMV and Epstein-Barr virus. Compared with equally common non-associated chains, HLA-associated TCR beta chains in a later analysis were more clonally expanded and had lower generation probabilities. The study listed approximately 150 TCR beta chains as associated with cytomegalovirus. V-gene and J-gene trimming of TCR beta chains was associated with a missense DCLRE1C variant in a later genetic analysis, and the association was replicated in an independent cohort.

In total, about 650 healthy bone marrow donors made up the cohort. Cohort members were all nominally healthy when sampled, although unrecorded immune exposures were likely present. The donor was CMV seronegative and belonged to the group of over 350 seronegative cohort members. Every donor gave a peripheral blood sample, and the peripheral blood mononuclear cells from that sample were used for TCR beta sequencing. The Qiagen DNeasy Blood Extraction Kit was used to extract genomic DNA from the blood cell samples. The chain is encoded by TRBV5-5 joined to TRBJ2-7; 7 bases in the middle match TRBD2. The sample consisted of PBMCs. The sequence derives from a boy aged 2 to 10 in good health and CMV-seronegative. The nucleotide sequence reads TGTGCCAGCAGCTGGGCGGGGGTGCGCGCCGGCTACGAGCAGTACTTC. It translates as CASSWAGVRAGYEQYF.